This paragraph covers one T cell receptor beta chain sequence. In its sample, this clonotype was seen many times. What this receptor recognizes is not known. No much larger clone is present one base from it, and per-base qualities are unavailable. The sample originates from a study of HIV-infected patients and healthy controls (dated by TCRdb to the mid-2010s). In terms of the full investigation: The question the study tested was whether immune perturbation and reconstitution could be captured by deep TCR repertoire sequencing of small blood samples from HIV patients.

On the study overall, not on this receptor specifically: Compared with controls, HIV-infected patients showed significantly different mean usage of eight alpha and eight beta V genes. Compared with untreated HIV+ repertoires, healthy control repertoires had roughly threefold more distinct CDR3s and higher Shannon diversity. Differing numbers of distinct sequences in patients and controls hindered comparison, and size-matching assigned excessive weight to rare events in the HIV-infected data. HIV-infected repertoires showed significantly elevated mean Gini indices relative to controls, which possibly reflects oligoclonality. Processing was restricted to sixteen HIV-infected individuals, which the authors judged to be a major constraint on the generalizability of the findings. The use of whole blood limited sequencing depth and precluded separation of the dynamics of distinct T-cell subpopulations. In size-matched repertoire data, the apparent post-therapy recovery of the Gini index in HIV-infected patients was not replicated. Healthy controls shared more CDR3s between individuals than HIV+ patients, by Jaccard index and by count of highly shared sequences. MAIT cell alpha-chain CDR3s were present at high frequency in healthy controls but severely depleted in HIV+ repertoires. The pairing of alpha and beta chains was not determined in the samples. The study did not determine donor HLA types. The study cohorts differed slightly in age and sex profile, but those differences did not account for the observed differences in diversity. Most CMV-associated CDR3s became more frequent during therapy, although their change was not significant, whereas HIV-associated CDR3s showed a significant decrease in frequency.

Whole blood was used without cell fractionation, so the repertoire reflected all unsorted peripheral T cells. Ten uninfected healthy donors were sampled as controls, and four of these ten donors were sampled twice approximately three months apart. For RNA extraction, 2.5 ml of peripheral blood was collected into Tempus tubes. Residual genomic DNA was removed with the TURBO-DNase kit and globin mRNA was depleted with GLOBINclear. 500 ng RNA was reverse transcribed with SuperScript III using primers against the alpha and beta constant regions. Alpha and beta chain libraries were generated separately via chain-specific third strand synthesis with multiplexing indices. The protocol used a single primer pair to amplify all rearrangements within a chain, which avoided primer bias, and attached molecular barcodes to each cDNA molecule. Purified cDNA was joined by T4 RNA Ligase 1 to a 5' RACE adapter carrying a random hexamer and the SP2 sequencing primer site. With slow temperature ramps used to favor optimal annealing, second strand synthesis was primed from the SP2 site with Phusion polymerase. Each molecule's 12-nucleotide barcode consisted of two random hexamer sequences, both added before amplification and joined together. P5 and P7 adapter elements plus a second index were added in a short first PCR, which was followed by a roughly 23-cycle amplification PCR with P5s and P7 primers. The libraries went through 27 PCR cycles in total, were quantified on a Qubit, were sized on a Bioanalyzer, and were diluted to 3 to 4 nM. Sequencing of the normalized libraries was performed on an Illumina MiSeq with 2 x 250 paired-end kits. Into around 9.5 ul Tris-Cl, the reverse transcription reactions were eluted following cleanup on MinElute columns. Adapter ligations ran for 23 hours at 16 degrees C and were afterwards cleaned with AMPure XP beads at a 1:1 ratio. As for the original processing: Demultiplexed FASTQ files were processed with a modified Decombinator that output V, J, insert and barcode information. Sequences that shared a barcode but differed from the dominant sequence were discarded as errors, and original cDNA molecules were estimated by counting barcodes clustered at Levenshtein distance 3. The R packages ineq, vegan, igraph and RCytoscape were used for downstream analyses, together with IMGT nomenclature and CDR3 definitions. V gene usage was computed over distinct sequences, each TCR counted once to avoid skew from clonal expansion. Unique CDR3 amino acid sequences within a donor were connected in similarity networks whenever two sequences differed by a single Levenshtein edit. Published HIV-specific CDR3s (approximately 84 alpha, 600 to 900 beta) and CMV-specific CDR3s (about 13 alpha, under 300 beta) were assembled and queried against the repertoires. It was shown by random subsampling to size-matched repertoires that the decreased diversity of patients was not caused by their lower sequence numbers. TCRdb applied fastp at Q25 and MiXCR to the public reads, then kept only in-frame beta chains. Each entry is one CDR3 protein sequence, shown with its most common DNA and genes. In this record, the V and J calls reflect TCRdb's handling and not the investigators' own analysis. The sample has under 20,000 distinct CDR3 sequences on record, over 9% of them singletons. The ten biggest clones cover approximately 3.4% of the sample.

Clipping removes 5 bases from V and 2 bases from J, with 7 as the unmatched junction base count. The CDR3 covers 17 residues, taking in both the cysteine and the phenylalanine. Only the CDR3 part of the read is kept: 51 bases, read in frame from the first base. CDR1 and CDR2 are read off the germline V gene as ENHRY and SYGVKD. The specimen was blood. This TCR was recovered from an adult in good health. The chain uses TRBV10-3 and TRBJ2-1; 12 of the junction bases match TRBD2. The DNA sequence is as follows: TGTGCCATCAGTTTACTAGCGGGAGGTGAAGCCTACAATGAGCAGTTCTTC. Its protein product is CAISLLAGGEAYNEQFF.